The 12 T cell receptor beta chains presented below share a single source sample, sequenced in a study of beta chain features in type 1 diabetes. Study results and caveats: TCRB CDR3s from Type 1 diabetes patients were moderately but significantly shorter in all four CD4+ subsets.

Sequenced material consisted of expressed TCRB transcripts (all of the isolated RNA was reverse transcribed). Generated by immunoSEQ multiplex PCR, the TCRdb table keeps only in-frame clones and is missing some. The data show around 150,000 clones, roughly 60% seen once. Their antigen targets remain unknown. Sequenced input: naive CD4+ T cells from blood. The receptors stem from a man aged 25-40 years with type 1 diabetes.

The rearrangement links TRBV30 to TRBJ2-3, with D unresolved. Trimming took off 0 bases at V and 6 bases at J, with 4 bases between the two ends. CDR1 is GTSNPN and CDR2 is SVGIG in the germline V gene (reference sequence). The CDR3 covers 11 residues. In DNA form, the CDR3 reads TGTGCCTGGAGTGTATCGGATACGCAGTATTTT. This codes for CAWSVSDTQYF.

This clone was recorded a few times. The genes are TRBV9 and TRBJ1-6, with a weak D call TRBD1 (5 bases). The germline V and J ends were trimmed by 0 bases and 10 bases, with 11 bases remaining between them. This CDR3 spans 14 amino acids. Germline CDR1 is SGDLS and CDR2 is YYNGEE. The CDR3 loop reads CASSVVSGPSPLHF. DNA of the CDR3: TGTGCCAGCAGCGTAGTCTCAGGGCCATCACCCCTCCACTTT.

This clone was seen only a few times. The J gene is TRBJ2-5, the V gene TRBV7-2; a weak D match, TRBD2 (5 bases). Germline V gene sequence: CDR1 SGHTA, CDR2 FQGNSA. The CDR3 covers 15 residues. The V and J ends lost 4 bases and 2 bases respectively, with 14 bases between them. CDR3 nucleotides: TGTGCCAGCAGCTCCTTACATCTAGCACAAGAGACCCAGTACTTC. Its protein is CASSSLHLAQETQYF.

The V gene is TRBV2, the J gene TRBJ1-6; TRBD1 matches at 11 bases. This CDR3 comprises 15 residues. Germline assignment: CDR1 SNHLY and CDR2 FYNNEI. The trim removed 6 bases at V and 8 bases at J, leaving 6 bases unmatched. The CDR3 nucleotides are TGTGCCAGCAGGGGGACAGGGGGTACGGATTCACCCCTCCACTTT. Translated, it gives CASRGTGGTDSPLHF.

The chain has TRBV28 and TRBJ2-7; the D is unclear. Trimming stripped 10 bases from V and 4 bases from J, with 14 bases between. Germline values: CDR1 MDHEN, CDR2 SYDVKM. The CDR3 is 12 amino acids. CDR3 sequence: CATERKSYEQYF. The CDR3 DNA reads as TGTGCCACCGAACGAAAGTCTTACGAGCAGTACTTC. The complete variable domain, with remaining parts taken from reference TRBV28 and TRBJ2-7, reads DVKVTQSSRYLVKRTGEKVFLECVQDMDHENMFWYRQDPGLGLRLIYFSYDVKMKEKGDIPEGYSVSREKKERFSLILESASTNQTSMYLCATERKSYEQYFGPGTRLTVT.

V gene TRBV6-6 combines with J gene TRBJ2-3; no clear D gene. The CDR3 has 14 amino acids. Deletions cut 5 bases from V and 1 base from J, with 10 bases between. Germline CDR1 MNHNY, CDR2 SVGAGI (reference sequence). The CDR3 DNA sequence: TGTGCCAGCAGTCCTTGGGTGGGCACAGATACGCAGTATTTT. Protein sequence: CASSPWVGTDTQYF.

The sample holds one count of this clone. The chain is built from TRBV7-2 and TRBJ2-7; D unresolved. The CDR3 spans 13 residues. V lost 5 bases to trimming and J lost 3 bases, with 11 bases between them. Germline V gives CDR1 SGHTA, CDR2 FQGNSA. The CDR3 region has the DNA TGTGCCAGCAGCCCCCAATCCCTCTACGAGCAGTACTTC. Amino acid sequence: CASSPQSLYEQYF.

The rearrangement links TRBV30 to TRBJ2-7, with a tentative D call TRBD1 (5 bases). CDR1 and CDR2 from the germline V gene are GTSNPN and SVGIG (reference sequence). The CDR3 sequence is 12 residues long. V was trimmed by 7 bases and J by 3 bases, leaving 13 bases between them. DNA for the CDR3: TGTGCCTTACGGACAAAGAACTACGAGCAGTACTTC. Amino acids: CALRTKNYEQYF.

The chain uses TRBV7-9 and TRBJ1-3, with D unclear. The CDR3 loop spans 15 amino acids. CDR1 SEHNR and CDR2 FQNEAQ come from the germline V gene (reference sequence). V lost 3 bases and J 2 bases, leaving 11 bases between the germline ends. The CDR3 region has the DNA TGTGCCAGCAGCTTGATGCAGGTCCCTGGAAACACCATATATTTT. Translating it yields CASSLMQVPGNTIYF.

This clone has only a few counts. V usage is TRBV25-1 and J usage is TRBJ2-4; 9 nucleotides line up with TRBD1. The germline V gene has CDR1 MGHDK and CDR2 SYGVNS. The CDR3 has 15 residues. V was clipped by 2 bases and J by 5 bases; unmatched bases: 4. The CDR3 is CASSEPGQGENIQYF. The CDR3 nucleotides read TGTGCCAGCAGTGAACCGGGACAGGGCGAAAACATTCAGTACTTC.

This clone was seen a handful of times. This chain connects TRBV30 to TRBJ1-1; D uncertain. The CDR3 has 13 residues. Trimming stripped 4 bases from V and 2 bases from J, with 11 bases between. Germline lookup yields CDR1 GTSNPN and CDR2 SVGIG (reference sequence). The chain's CDR3 is CAWTRAGNTEAFF. For the CDR3, the DNA is TGTGCCTGGACCCGAGCGGGAAACACTGAAGCTTTCTTT.

In its sample, this clone was seen a few times. This rearrangement joins TRBV5-1 to TRBJ2-7, with TRBD1 identical over 11 bases. The CDR3 runs to 14 residues. V was clipped by 4 bases and J by 4 bases; unmatched bases: 4. Germline V lookup: CDR1 SGHRS, CDR2 YFSETQ. The CDR3 sequence: CASSDGQGAYEQYF. The CDR3 DNA follows: TGCGCCAGCAGCGATGGACAGGGGGCTTACGAGCAGTACTTC.